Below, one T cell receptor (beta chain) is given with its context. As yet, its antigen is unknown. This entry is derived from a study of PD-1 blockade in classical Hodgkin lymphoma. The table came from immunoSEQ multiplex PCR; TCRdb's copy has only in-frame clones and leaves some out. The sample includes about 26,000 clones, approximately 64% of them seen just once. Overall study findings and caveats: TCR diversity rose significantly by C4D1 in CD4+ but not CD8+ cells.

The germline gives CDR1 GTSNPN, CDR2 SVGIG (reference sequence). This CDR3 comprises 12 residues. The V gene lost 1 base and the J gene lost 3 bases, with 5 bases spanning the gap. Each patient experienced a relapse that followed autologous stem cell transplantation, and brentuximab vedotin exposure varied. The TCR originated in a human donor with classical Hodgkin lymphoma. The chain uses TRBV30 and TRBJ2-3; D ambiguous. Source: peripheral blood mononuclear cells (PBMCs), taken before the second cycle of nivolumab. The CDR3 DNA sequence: TGTGCCTGGAGTGAATTTACAGATACGCAGTATTTT. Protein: CAWSEFTDTQYF.